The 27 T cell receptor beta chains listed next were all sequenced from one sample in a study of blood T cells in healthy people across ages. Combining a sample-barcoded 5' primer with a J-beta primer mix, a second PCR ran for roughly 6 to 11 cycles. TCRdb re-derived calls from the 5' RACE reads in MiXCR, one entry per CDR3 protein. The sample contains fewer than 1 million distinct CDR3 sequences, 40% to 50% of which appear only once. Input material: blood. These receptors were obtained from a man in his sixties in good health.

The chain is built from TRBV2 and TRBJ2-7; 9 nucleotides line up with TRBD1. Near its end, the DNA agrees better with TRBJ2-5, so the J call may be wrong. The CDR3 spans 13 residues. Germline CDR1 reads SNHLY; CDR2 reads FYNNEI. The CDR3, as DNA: TGTGCCAGTAAACAGGGGGCGGAAGAGACCCAGTACTTC. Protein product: CASKQGAEETQYF.

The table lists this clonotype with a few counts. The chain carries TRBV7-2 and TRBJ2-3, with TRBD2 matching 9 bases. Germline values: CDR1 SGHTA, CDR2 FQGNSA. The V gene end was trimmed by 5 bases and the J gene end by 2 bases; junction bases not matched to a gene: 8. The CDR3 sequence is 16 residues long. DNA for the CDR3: TGTGCCAGCAGCCTAAGCGGGGGGACTTTCACAGATACGCAGTATTTT. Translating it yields CASSLSGGTFTDTQYF.

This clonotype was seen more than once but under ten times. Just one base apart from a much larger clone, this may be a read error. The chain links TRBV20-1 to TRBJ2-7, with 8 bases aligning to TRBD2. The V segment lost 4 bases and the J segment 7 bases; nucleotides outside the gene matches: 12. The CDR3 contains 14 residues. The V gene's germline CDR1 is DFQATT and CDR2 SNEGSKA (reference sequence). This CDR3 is CSAKKRGLYNEQYF. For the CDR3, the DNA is TGCAGTGCTAAAAAGCGGGGGCTCTACAATGAGCAGTACTTC.

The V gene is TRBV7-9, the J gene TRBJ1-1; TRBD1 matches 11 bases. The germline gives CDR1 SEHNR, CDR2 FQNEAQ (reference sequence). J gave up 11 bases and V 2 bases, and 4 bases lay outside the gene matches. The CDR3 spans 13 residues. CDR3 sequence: CASSLRTGGKAFF. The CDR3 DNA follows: TGTGCCAGCAGCTTACGGACAGGGGGCAAGGCTTTCTTT.

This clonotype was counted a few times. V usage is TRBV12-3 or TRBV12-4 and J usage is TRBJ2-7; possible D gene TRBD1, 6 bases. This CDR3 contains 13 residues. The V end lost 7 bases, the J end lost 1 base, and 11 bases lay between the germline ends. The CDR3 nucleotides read TGTGCCAGCAAGAAAGGGGGTTCCTACGAGCAGTACTTC. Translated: CASKKGGSYEQYF.

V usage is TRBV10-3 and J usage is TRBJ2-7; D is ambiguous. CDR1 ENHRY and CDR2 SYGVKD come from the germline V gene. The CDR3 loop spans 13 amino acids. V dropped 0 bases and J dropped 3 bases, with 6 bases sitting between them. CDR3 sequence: CAISESAGYEQYF. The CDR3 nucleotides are TGTGCCATCAGTGAGTCCGCTGGCTACGAGCAGTACTTC.

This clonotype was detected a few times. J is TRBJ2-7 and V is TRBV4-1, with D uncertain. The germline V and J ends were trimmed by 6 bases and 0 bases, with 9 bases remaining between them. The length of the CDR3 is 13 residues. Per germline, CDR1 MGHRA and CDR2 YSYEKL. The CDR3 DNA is TGCGCCAGCAGTGCCACCAGCTCCTACGAGCAGTACTTC. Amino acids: CASSATSSYEQYF.

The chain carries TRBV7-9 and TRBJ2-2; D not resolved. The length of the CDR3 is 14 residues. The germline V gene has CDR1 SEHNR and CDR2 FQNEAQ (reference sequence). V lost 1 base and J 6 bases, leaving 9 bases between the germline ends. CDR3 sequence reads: CASSLDQSAGELFF. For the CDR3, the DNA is TGTGCCAGCAGCTTAGATCAGTCGGCCGGGGAGCTGTTTTTT.

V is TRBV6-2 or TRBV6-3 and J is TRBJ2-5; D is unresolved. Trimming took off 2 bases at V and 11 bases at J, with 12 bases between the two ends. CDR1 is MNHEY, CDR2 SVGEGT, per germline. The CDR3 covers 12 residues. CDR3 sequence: CASSYGVTEQYF. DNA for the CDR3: TGTGCCAGCAGTTACGGCGTCACAGAGCAGTACTTC.

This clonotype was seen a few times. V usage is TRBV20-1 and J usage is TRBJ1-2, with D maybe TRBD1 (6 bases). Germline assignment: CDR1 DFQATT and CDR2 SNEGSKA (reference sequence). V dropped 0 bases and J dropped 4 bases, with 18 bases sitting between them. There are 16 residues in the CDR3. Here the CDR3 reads CSARDPGKTGTYGYTF. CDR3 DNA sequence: TGCAGTGCTAGAGATCCGGGAAAAACAGGGACCTATGGCTACACCTTC.

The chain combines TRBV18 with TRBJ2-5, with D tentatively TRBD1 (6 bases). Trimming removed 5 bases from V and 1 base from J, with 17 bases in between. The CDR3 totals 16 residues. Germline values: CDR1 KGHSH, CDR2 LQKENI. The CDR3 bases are TGTGCCAGCTCAAGTATTAGCACAGGGACCCAAGAGACCCAGTACTTC. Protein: CASSSISTGTQETQYF.

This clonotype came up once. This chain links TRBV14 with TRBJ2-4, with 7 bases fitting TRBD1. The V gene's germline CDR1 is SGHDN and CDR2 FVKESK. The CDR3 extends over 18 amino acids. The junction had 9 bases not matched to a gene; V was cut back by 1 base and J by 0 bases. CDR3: CASSQAPRTGLAKNIQYF. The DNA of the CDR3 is TGTGCCAGCAGCCAAGCCCCCCGGACAGGCCTAGCCAAAAACATTCAGTACTTC. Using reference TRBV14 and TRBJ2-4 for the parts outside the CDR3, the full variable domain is EAGVTQFPSHSVIEKGQTVTLRCDPISGHDNLYWYRRVMGKEIKFLLHFVKESKQDESGMPNNRFLAERTGGTYSTLKVQPAELEDSGVYFCASSQAPRTGLAKNIQYFGAGTRLSVL.

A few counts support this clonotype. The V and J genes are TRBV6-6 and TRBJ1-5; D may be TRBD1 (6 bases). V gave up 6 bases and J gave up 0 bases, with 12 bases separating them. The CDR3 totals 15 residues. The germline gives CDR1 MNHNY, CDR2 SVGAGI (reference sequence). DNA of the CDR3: TGTGCCAGCAGCGAGACAGGAGGTAGCAATCAGCCCCAGCATTTT. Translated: CASSETGGSNQPQHF.

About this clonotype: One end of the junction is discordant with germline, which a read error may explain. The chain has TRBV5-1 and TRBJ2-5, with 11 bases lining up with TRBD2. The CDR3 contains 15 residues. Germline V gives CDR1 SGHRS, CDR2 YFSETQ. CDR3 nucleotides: TGTGCCAGCAGCCTGACTAGCGGGGCCCAAGAGACCCAGTACTTC. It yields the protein CASSLTSGAQETQYF.

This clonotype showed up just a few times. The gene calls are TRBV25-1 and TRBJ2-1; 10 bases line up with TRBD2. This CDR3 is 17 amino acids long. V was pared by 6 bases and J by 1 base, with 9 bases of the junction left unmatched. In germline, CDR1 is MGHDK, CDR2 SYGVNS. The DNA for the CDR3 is TGTGCCAGCAGGAGGGGTAGCGGGGGGCCTTCCTACAATGAGCAGTTCTTC. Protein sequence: CASRRGSGGPSYNEQFF.

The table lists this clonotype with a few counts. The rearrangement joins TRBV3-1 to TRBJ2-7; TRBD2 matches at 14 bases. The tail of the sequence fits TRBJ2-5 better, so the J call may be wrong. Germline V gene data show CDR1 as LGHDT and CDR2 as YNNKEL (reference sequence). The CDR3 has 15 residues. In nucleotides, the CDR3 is TGTGCCAGCAGCCCCCGGACTAGCGGGGGGAAGACCCAGTACTTC. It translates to CASSPRTSGGKTQYF.

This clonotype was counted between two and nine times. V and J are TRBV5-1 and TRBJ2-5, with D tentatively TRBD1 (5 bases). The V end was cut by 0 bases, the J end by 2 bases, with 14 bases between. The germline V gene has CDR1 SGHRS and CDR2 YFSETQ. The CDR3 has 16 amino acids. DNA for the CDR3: TGCGCCAGCAGCTTGGGCCTGACAGATCAGCAAGAGACCCAGTACTTC. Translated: CASSLGLTDQQETQYF.

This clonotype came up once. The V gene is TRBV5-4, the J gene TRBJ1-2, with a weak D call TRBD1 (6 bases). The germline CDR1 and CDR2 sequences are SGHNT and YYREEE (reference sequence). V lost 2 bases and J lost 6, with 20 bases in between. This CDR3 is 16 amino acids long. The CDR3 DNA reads TGTGCCAGCAGCTTAGGACAGCCCCCTTCGTTTGATGGCTACACCTTC. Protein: CASSLGQPPSFDGYTF.

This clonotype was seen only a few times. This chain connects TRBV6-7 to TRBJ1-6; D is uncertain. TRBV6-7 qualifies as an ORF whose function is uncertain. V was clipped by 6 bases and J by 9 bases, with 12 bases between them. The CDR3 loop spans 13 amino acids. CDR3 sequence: CASSYGPASPLHF. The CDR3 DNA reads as TGTGCCAGCAGCTATGGACCGGCTTCACCCCTCCACTTT.

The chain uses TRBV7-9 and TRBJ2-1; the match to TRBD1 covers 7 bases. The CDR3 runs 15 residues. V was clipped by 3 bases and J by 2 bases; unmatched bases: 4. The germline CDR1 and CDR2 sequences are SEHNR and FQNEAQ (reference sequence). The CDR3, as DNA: TGTGCCAGCAGCTTTTACAGGGGAACCTACAATGAGCAGTTCTTC. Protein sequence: CASSFYRGTYNEQFF.

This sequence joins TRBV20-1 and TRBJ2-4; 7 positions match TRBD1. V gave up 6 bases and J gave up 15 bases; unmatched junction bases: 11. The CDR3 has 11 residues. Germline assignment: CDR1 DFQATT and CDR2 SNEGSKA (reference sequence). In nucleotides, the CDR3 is TGCAGTGCCACAGAAGGGGACAGCCGGTACTTC. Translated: CSATEGDSRYF.

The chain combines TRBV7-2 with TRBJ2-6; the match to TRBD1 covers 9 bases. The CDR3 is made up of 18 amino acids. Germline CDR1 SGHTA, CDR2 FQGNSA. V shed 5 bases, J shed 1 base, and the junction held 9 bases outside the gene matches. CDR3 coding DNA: TGTGCCAGCAGCAAGCGGACAGGGGATCTGTCTGGGGCCAACGTCCTGACTTTC. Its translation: CASSKRTGDLSGANVLTF.

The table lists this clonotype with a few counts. CDR3 DNA: TGTGCCAGCAGTTTACCAGAGGGCTCCTACAATGAGCAGTTCTTC. It yields the protein CASSLPEGSYNEQFF. This rearrangement joins TRBV28 to TRBJ2-1, with D possibly matching TRBD2 (5 bases). The CDR3 contains 15 residues. The germline V gene has CDR1 MDHEN and CDR2 SYDVKM. The ends were cut back, 2 bases at V and 0 bases at J, with 8 bases in the middle.

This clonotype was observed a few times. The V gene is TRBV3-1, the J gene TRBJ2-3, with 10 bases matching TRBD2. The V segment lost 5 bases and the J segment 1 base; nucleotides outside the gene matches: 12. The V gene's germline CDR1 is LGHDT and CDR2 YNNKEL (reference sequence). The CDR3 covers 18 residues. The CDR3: CASSITQRGGWGTDTQYF. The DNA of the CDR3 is TGTGCCAGCAGCATAACTCAGCGGGGGGGCTGGGGCACAGATACGCAGTATTTT.

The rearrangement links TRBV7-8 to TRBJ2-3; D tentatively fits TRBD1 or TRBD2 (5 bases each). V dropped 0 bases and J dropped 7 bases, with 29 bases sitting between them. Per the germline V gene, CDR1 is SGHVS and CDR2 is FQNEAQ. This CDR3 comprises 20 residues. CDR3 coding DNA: TGTGCCAGCAGCTTAGCGCTCGTCTCGCCCGGGGCCCTAGTCTCCTATACGCAGTATTTT. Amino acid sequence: CASSLALVSPGALVSYTQYF.

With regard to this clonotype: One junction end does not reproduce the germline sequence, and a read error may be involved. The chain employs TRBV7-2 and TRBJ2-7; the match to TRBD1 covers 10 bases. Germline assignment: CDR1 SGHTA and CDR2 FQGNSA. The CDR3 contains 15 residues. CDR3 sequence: CASSLVGTGDYERYF. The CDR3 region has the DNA TGTGCCAGCAGCTTAGTCGGGACAGGGGACTACGAGCGGTACTTC.

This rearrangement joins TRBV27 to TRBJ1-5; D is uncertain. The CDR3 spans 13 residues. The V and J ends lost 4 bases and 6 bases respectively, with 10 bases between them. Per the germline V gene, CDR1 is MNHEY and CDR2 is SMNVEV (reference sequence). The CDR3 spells CASSSGFGQPQHF. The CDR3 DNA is TGTGCCAGCAGTTCGGGTTTTGGTCAGCCCCAGCATTTT.